The 8 T cell receptor beta chains in this list originate from one sample, sequenced in a study of blood T cells in healthy people across ages. The use of a sample-barcoded 5' primer and a J-beta primer mix characterized a second PCR of roughly 6 to 11 cycles. Via MiXCR, TCRdb re-called the 5' RACE reads, giving one row per CDR3 protein. This sample has a few hundred thousand distinct CDR3 sequences, with roughly 29% found just once. The sample taken for sequencing was blood. Every receptor here comes from an older woman in good health.

This chain joins TRBV3-1 and TRBJ1-2; D not resolved. The V end lost 3 bases, the J end lost 0 bases, and 8 bases lay between the germline ends. This CDR3 has 14 amino acids. Germline CDR1 and CDR2: LGHDT and YNNKEL (reference sequence). The CDR3 loop reads CASSHLGANYGYTF. The CDR3 DNA is TGTGCCAGCAGCCACCTCGGAGCTAACTATGGCTACACCTTC.

This clonotype was recorded a few times. The chain carries TRBV20-1 and TRBJ1-2; D is uncertain. V was shortened by 3 bases and J by 1 base, with 6 bases between the two germline ends. The CDR3 consists of 12 residues. Germline-derived CDR1 and CDR2 are DFQATT and SNEGSKA (reference sequence). Written as DNA, the CDR3 is TGCAGTGCTAGCGCATTTAACTATGGCTACACCTTC. Its protein product is CSASAFNYGYTF.

The chain employs TRBV5-6 and TRBJ1-1; D is uncertain. V was pared by 1 base and J by 5 bases, with 9 bases between. The CDR3 extends over 13 amino acids. In germline, CDR1 is SGHDT, CDR2 YYEEEE. The CDR3 protein is CASSLFRGTEAFF. The CDR3 coding sequence is TGTGCCAGCAGCTTGTTTCGAGGAACTGAAGCTTTCTTT.

This clonotype has just a few counts. CDR3 in amino acids: CSGSRAGGRTDTQYF. CDR3 in DNA: TGCAGTGGATCTCGAGCGGGGGGACGCACAGATACGCAGTATTTT. The chain couples TRBV20-1 to TRBJ2-3; 9 bases match TRBD2. The ends lost 7 bases at V and 1 base at J; junction bases unmatched: 9. The CDR3 extends over 15 amino acids. Germline loops: CDR1 DFQATT, CDR2 SNEGSKA (reference sequence).

This clonotype has a handful of counts. The rearrangement joins TRBV5-1 to TRBJ2-1; D may correspond to TRBD1 or TRBD2 (6 bases each). The CDR3 length is 21 residues. V was pared by 0 bases and J by 7 bases, with 32 bases between. Germline-derived CDR1 and CDR2 are SGHRS and YFSETQ. CDR3 region: CASSLEGGGAAFSGNRNEQFF. The CDR3 DNA follows: TGCGCCAGCAGCTTGGAGGGGGGCGGGGCGGCTTTCTCGGGGAATCGGAATGAGCAGTTCTTC.

This chain links TRBV9 with TRBJ2-1, with D possibly TRBD2 on 6 matching bases. The V end was cut by 5 bases, the J end by 1 base, with 19 bases between. The CDR3 has 17 amino acids. Germline CDR1 is SGDLS and CDR2 is YYNGEE. CDR3 region: CASSPTPPGGSYNEQFF. In DNA form, the CDR3 reads TGTGCCAGCAGTCCTACTCCACCCGGGGGATCCTACAATGAGCAGTTCTTC.

The V call is TRBV5-1, the J call TRBJ1-5; no reliable D call. Germline CDR1 is SGHRS and CDR2 is YFSETQ. The CDR3 consists of 15 residues. V lost 5 bases, J lost 3 bases, and 15 bases lay in between. CDR3 nucleotide sequence: TGCGCCAGCAGGCTGGCACCGATATTCAATCAGCCCCAGCATTTT. Its protein product is CASRLAPIFNQPQHF.

This clonotype was recorded a few times. V usage is TRBV9 and J usage is TRBJ2-5; weak D call: TRBD2 (6 bases). V was cut by 0 bases and J by 5 bases, with 14 bases left in between. The CDR3 totals 15 residues. Looked up from germline, CDR1 is SGDLS and CDR2 is YYNGEE. Here the CDR3 reads CASSVGSGVVETQYF. The CDR3 DNA reads TGTGCCAGCAGCGTAGGGTCGGGGGTAGTGGAGACCCAGTACTTC.